These T cell receptor beta chains were read from a single sample in a study of human T cells and chemical hapten exposure. Via MiXCR, TCRdb re-called the RACE reads, giving one row per CDR3 protein. The sample holds some 110,000 distinct CDR3 sequences, 9% to 13% seen once. The input for sequencing was whole blood, taken in connection with sensitization to the hapten diphenylcyclopropenone (DPC). Receptors were obtained from a woman aged 50 to 65 with alopecia areata. Some clones in this sample may be carry-over from other donors' samples. CDR3s include the opening cysteine and the closing phenylalanine or tryptophan. Fields, in order: CDR3 DNA, CDR3 protein, clone size, D gene, V gene, J gene. The D gene is left open where the match is weak. Clone size is given for some rows only: seen once, a few or many times, or a class if the clone is expanded.

CDR3 DNA: TGTGCCAGCAGTGAACAGGGACGGAGCAATCAGCCCCAGCATTTT
CDR3 protein: CASSEQGRSNQPQHF
clone size: NA
D gene: NA
V gene: TRBV6-1
J gene: TRBJ1-5

CDR3 DNA: TGTGCCAGCAGTGTACTCATGAACACTGAAGCTTTCTTT
CDR3 protein: CASSVLMNTEAFF
clone size: NA
D gene: NA
V gene: TRBV2
J gene: TRBJ1-1

CDR3 DNA: TGTGCCACTAAAGGGGGCGCCGCCGGAGAGACGTACTTC
CDR3 protein: CATKGGAAGETYF
clone size: NA
D gene: TRBD1
V gene: TRBV10-3
J gene: TRBJ2-5

CDR3 DNA: TGTGCCAGCAGTACAGGGGCCCGGCAGTTCTTC
CDR3 protein: CASSTGARQFF
clone size: many
D gene: TRBD1
V gene: TRBV6-2/TRBV6-3
J gene: TRBJ2-1

CDR3 DNA: TGTGCCAGCAGTTTGACAACCCTTCGGACAGGGAGCCTCTCTAACACCGGGGAGCTGTTTTTT
CDR3 protein: CASSLTTLRTGSLSNTGELFF
clone size: many
D gene: TRBD1
V gene: TRBV28
J gene: TRBJ2-2

CDR3 DNA: TGTGCCAGCAGCTTAGAAGGGGCCGGTCCGAGCGAGCAGTACTTC
CDR3 protein: CASSLEGAGPSEQYF
clone size: many
D gene: NA
V gene: TRBV7-6
J gene: TRBJ2-7

CDR3 DNA: TGTGCCAGCAGTTCCTTGTCTAGCGACTCCTACGAGCAGTACTTC
CDR3 protein: CASSSLSSDSYEQYF
clone size: NA
D gene: NA
V gene: TRBV6-5
J gene: TRBJ2-7

CDR3 DNA: TGCAGCGTTGATAAGGCCATGGGACCCGGCGACACTGAAGCTTTCTTT
CDR3 protein: CSVDKAMGPGDTEAFF
clone size: few
D gene: NA
V gene: TRBV29-1
J gene: TRBJ1-1

CDR3 DNA: TGTGCCAGCACCCTTAGAGGGACAGCGACCTACGAGCAGTACTTC
CDR3 protein: CASTLRGTATYEQYF
clone size: many
D gene: TRBD1
V gene: TRBV12-3/TRBV12-4
J gene: TRBJ2-7

CDR3 DNA: TGCAGTGCTCCGAAACCGGACCGAGGGCAGTACTTC
CDR3 protein: CSAPKPDRGQYF
clone size: many
D gene: NA
V gene: TRBV20-1
J gene: TRBJ2-7

CDR3 DNA: TGTGCCAGCAGCCTCCGGACTAGCGGGGTTCGGTTAAATACGCAGTATTTT
CDR3 protein: CASSLRTSGVRLNTQYF
clone size: few
D gene: TRBD2
V gene: TRBV5-6
J gene: TRBJ2-3

CDR3 DNA: TGTGCCAGCTCAAGTGGGACAGGGCCGGAAGCTTTCTTT
CDR3 protein: CASSSGTGPEAFF
clone size: many
D gene: TRBD1
V gene: TRBV18
J gene: TRBJ1-1

CDR3 DNA: TGCGCCAGCAAGCCTTGGAGAGGGGGGCTTAATGAAAAACTGTTTTTT
CDR3 protein: CASKPWRGGLNEKLFF
clone size: few
D gene: NA
V gene: TRBV4-3
J gene: TRBJ1-4

CDR3 DNA: TGTGCCAGCAGCTTAGTAGCGGGGGCCTACAATGAGCAGTTCTTC
CDR3 protein: CASSLVAGAYNEQFF
clone size: many
D gene: TRBD2
V gene: TRBV7-6
J gene: TRBJ2-1

CDR3 DNA: TGCAGCGTTTTGGGACAGGGATCCTTGGAGGCCTACAATGAGCAGTTCTTC
CDR3 protein: CSVLGQGSLEAYNEQFF
clone size: few
D gene: TRBD1
V gene: TRBV29-1
J gene: TRBJ2-1

CDR3 DNA: TGTGCCAGCAGTTTATTAGGCACAGGGAAAAACATTCAGTACTTC
CDR3 protein: CASSLLGTGKNIQYF
clone size: many
D gene: NA
V gene: TRBV28
J gene: TRBJ2-4

CDR3 DNA: TGTGCCAGCAGCCAAGAGGAGGAGCGGGAGGTGAGGAATGAGCAGTTCTTC
CDR3 protein: CASSQEEEREVRNEQFF
clone size: NA
D gene: TRBD2
V gene: TRBV3-1
J gene: TRBJ2-1

CDR3 DNA: TGCAGCGTTACAGGGACTGAAGCTTTCTTT
CDR3 protein: CSVTGTEAFF
clone size: many
D gene: NA
V gene: TRBV29-1
J gene: TRBJ1-1